These T cell receptor beta chains were read from a single sample in a study of Graves' ophthalmopathy and Graves' hyperthyroidism. Via MiXCR, TCRdb re-called the multiplex PCR reads, giving one row per CDR3 protein. Among over a million distinct CDR3 sequences, about 36% were seen once, and the ten largest hold over 8.5%. Sequenced sample: peripheral blood or thyroid tissue (not recorded which). The origin of the receptors is an adult man with Graves' hyperthyroidism. Both conserved end residues are part of each CDR3. A D gene is named only where the DNA matches it firmly. The size field is filled for only some rows; it gives once, few, many or a size class.

j_call v_call clone_size d_call cdr3_nt cdr3_aa
TRBJ2-5 TRBV11-3 many - TGTGCCAGCAGCCTATTCGGTGGAGAGACCCAGTACTTC CASSLFGGETQYF
TRBJ1-1 TRBV6-2/TRBV6-3 many TRBD1 TGTGCCAGCAGTCTGGGACAGGGGCGGAACACTGAAGCTTTCTTT CASSLGQGRNTEAFF
TRBJ2-7 TRBV30 - - TGTGCCTGGGGGATCTACGAGCAGTACTTC CAWGIYEQYF
TRBJ2-7 TRBV29-1 many TRBD1 TGCAGCGTTGAAGGGGACAGGACCCCCTACGAGCAGTACTTC CSVEGDRTPYEQYF
TRBJ2-7 TRBV20-1 - TRBD2 TGCAGTGCTAGAGGAACTGGACTAGCGGGAAAGGACGAGCAGTACTTC CSARGTGLAGKDEQYF
TRBJ1-3 TRBV6-6 few - TGTGCCAGCAGTTACAAAGGGGGGGACTACTCTGGAAACACCATATATTTT CASSYKGGDYSGNTIYF
TRBJ1-1 TRBV20-1 - - TGCAGTGCTAGAGACACGGGTCAGACAGACCCTATGAACACTGAAGCTTTCTTT CSARDTGQTDPMNTEAFF
TRBJ2-7 TRBV12-3/TRBV12-4 few TRBD1 TGTGCCAGCAGTTCTACGACAGGGGAGGACGAGCAGTACTTC CASSSTTGEDEQYF
TRBJ2-5 TRBV2 many - TGTGCCAGCAGGCCGGAGGGGGAGACCCAGTACTTC CASRPEGETQYF
TRBJ2-3 TRBV5-1 - TRBD2 TGCGCCAGCAGCTTAGATAGCGGGGGGCGCACACATACGCAGTATTTT CASSLDSGGRTHTQYF
TRBJ2-7 TRBV20-1 - - TGCAGTGCTAGTGATCAGGGGGGTATCTACGAGCAGTACTTC CSASDQGGIYEQYF
TRBJ1-4 TRBV2 - - TGTGCCAGCAGTGAGTCGGGCGGAGCATACGAAAAACTGTTTTTT CASSESGGAYEKLFF
TRBJ1-1 TRBV25-1 - TRBD1 TGTGCCAGCAGTGGAACAGGGGGCATTGAAGCTTTCTTT CASSGTGGIEAFF
TRBJ2-7 TRBV7-9 - - TGTGCCAGCAGCTTAGCAGGGTGGCGGTACGAGCAGTACTTC CASSLAGWRYEQYF
TRBJ2-2 TRBV12-3/TRBV12-4 - - TGTGCCAGCAGCTATGCACCCGGGGAGCTGTTTTTT CASSYAPGELFF
TRBJ2-7 TRBV5-8 many - TGTGCCAGCAGTGTCAGCGAAACCTACGAGCAGTACTTC CASSVSETYEQYF
TRBJ2-5 TRBV20-1 few TRBD1 TGCAGTGCTAGAGATTGGGGGGGCCGGGACAGGGGAGAGACCCAGTACTTC CSARDWGGRDRGETQYF
TRBJ1-5 TRBV9 many - TGTGCCAGCGGGGGCGCGTCTCAGCCCCAGCATTTT CASGGASQPQHF
TRBJ2-5 TRBV11-2 many - TGTGCCAGCAGCATAGGGACCGCCGTCGGGGAGACCCAGTACTTC CASSIGTAVGETQYF
TRBJ2-5 TRBV30 - - TGTGCCTGGAGTGAAGATAGCTGGACCCAGTACTTC CAWSEDSWTQYF
TRBJ2-5 TRBV5-8 many TRBD2 TGTGCCAGCAGCTACGGGACTAGTGAGACCCAGTACTTC CASSYGTSETQYF
TRBJ2-7 TRBV10-3 - TRBD2 TGTGCCATCAGTGAGGTTAGTAACGGGACTAGTCGGGACTTC CAISEVSNGTSRDF
TRBJ2-7 TRBV25-1 - TRBD1 TGTGCCAGCAGTGAATGGGGGACAGGCACCTACGAGCAGTACTTC CASSEWGTGTYEQYF
TRBJ2-7 TRBV10-3 - TRBD1 TGTGCCATCAAGAACCCGGGACAGGGGGAGGCTCAGTACTTC CAIKNPGQGEAQYF
TRBJ2-7 TRBV7-8 many - TGTGCCAGCAGCTACCTCTTCAGGGCGGGTTACGAGCAGTACTTC CASSYLFRAGYEQYF
TRBJ1-1 TRBV29-1 many - TGCAGCCCCGCCGGACCCAGAATCGCGAACACTGAAGCTTTCTTT CSPAGPRIANTEAFF
TRBJ2-5 TRBV7-2 many TRBD1 TGTGCCAGCAGTGGGGGCGGGACAGGGGGAGAGACCCAGTACTTC CASSGGGTGGETQYF
TRBJ2-7 TRBV19 - - TGTGCCAGTAGTTTCGGGTGGGGGCGCCACGAGCAGTACTTC CASSFGWGRHEQYF
TRBJ1-1 TRBV20-1 few - TGCAGTGCTAGAACCGGGACCCTGAACACTGAAGCTTTCTTT CSARTGTLNTEAFF
TRBJ1-1 TRBV24-1 - - TGTGCCACCAGTGCGGCAGGGGTCGCTGAAGCTTTCTTT CATSAAGVAEAFF
TRBJ2-7 TRBV29-1 many - TGCAGCGTTGAGTGGCAGGGCTCGTGGGAGCAGTACTTC CSVEWQGSWEQYF
TRBJ2-6 TRBV29-1 many - TGCAGCGTTGATGGGGGGGCTGGTGGGGCCAACGTCCTGACTTTC CSVDGGAGGANVLTF
TRBJ1-3 TRBV12-3/TRBV12-4 many - TGTGCCAGCAAAGGTTTTTCATCTGGAAACACCATATATTTT CASKGFSSGNTIYF
TRBJ1-4 TRBV7-6 many - TGTGCTCCCCCAAAGGCTAATGAAAAACTGTTTTTT CAPPKANEKLFF
TRBJ2-6 TRBV15 many TRBD1 TGTGCCACCAGCCCAGCGGAGGCACAGGGGGCGGTGAGCTCTGGGGCCAACGTCCTGACTTTC CATSPAEAQGAVSSGANVLTF
TRBJ2-7 TRBV6-5 few TRBD1 TGTGCCAGCAGTGCCAGGGGGACCGGGACAGACTACGAGCAGTACTTC CASSARGTGTDYEQYF
TRBJ1-6 TRBV10-3 many - TGTGCCATCACAAACTCGAGGGACTCACCCCTCCACTTT CAITNSRDSPLHF